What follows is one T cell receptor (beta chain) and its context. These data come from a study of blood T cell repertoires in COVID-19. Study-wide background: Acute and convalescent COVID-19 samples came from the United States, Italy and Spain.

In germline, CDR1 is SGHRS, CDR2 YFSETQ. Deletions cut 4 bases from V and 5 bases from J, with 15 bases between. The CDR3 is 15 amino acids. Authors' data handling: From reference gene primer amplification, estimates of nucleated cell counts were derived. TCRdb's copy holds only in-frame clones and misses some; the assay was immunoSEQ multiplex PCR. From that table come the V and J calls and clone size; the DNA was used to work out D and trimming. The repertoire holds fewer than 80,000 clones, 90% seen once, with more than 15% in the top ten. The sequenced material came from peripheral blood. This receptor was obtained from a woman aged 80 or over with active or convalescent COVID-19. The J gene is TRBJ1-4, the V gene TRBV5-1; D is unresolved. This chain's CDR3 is CASSEDGRANEKLFF. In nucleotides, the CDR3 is TGCGCCAGCAGCGAAGACGGGAGAGCAAATGAAAAACTGTTTTTT.